This T cell receptor beta chain was recovered during a study of cytotoxic CD8 clonotypes in ibrutinib-treated CLL. Data came from immunoSEQ multiplex PCR; TCRdb stores just in-frame clones and leaves some out. Of a few hundred thousand clones in the sample, roughly two thirds were seen once. The length of the CDR3 is 16 residues. V trimming: 4 bases; J trimming: 6 bases; junction bases outside the gene matches: 8. Germline-derived CDR1 and CDR2 are SGHVS and FNYEAQ. The source of around 2 micrograms of genomic DNA for TCR beta libraries was cryopreserved PBMCs. This clone was detected a few times. This chain connects TRBV7-6 to TRBJ2-7; 14 positions agree with TRBD2. The clonotype comes from a human donor with chronic lymphocytic leukemia. Sequenced material: PBMCs, taken after 36 months of ibrutinib treatment. CDR3 bases: TGTGCCAGCAGCTCGGGACTAGCGGGGGATTTATCCGAGCAGTACTTC. Translated, it gives CASSSGLAGDLSEQYF.